This T cell receptor beta chain was recorded in a study of T cell repertoires in cytomegalovirus infection. On the study more broadly: Shared public TCR beta signatures pointed to both CMV infection and a matching HLA type.

From the reads, TCRdb called clonotypes with MiXCR, one entry per CDR3 protein. The profile shows some 920,000 distinct CDR3 sequences, 30% to 40% of them singletons. Remarks on this clonotype: What it binds is unknown.

V was pared by 6 bases and J by 6 bases, with 12 bases of the junction left unmatched. Germline CDR1 SEHNR, CDR2 FQNEAQ (reference sequence). This CDR3 contains 15 residues. The chain uses TRBV7-9 and TRBJ1-2; TRBD1 aligns across 8 bases. Here the sequenced sample was cultured CD8+ T cells from PBMCs, taken from culture after CMV antigen stimulation. This TCR derives from a human donor in good health (CMV status not recorded). Some clones in this sample may be carry-over from other donors' samples. Here the CDR3 reads CASRGRTGILDGYTF. The DNA for the CDR3 is TGTGCCAGCAGGGGTAGGACAGGGATCCTAGATGGCTACACCTTC.